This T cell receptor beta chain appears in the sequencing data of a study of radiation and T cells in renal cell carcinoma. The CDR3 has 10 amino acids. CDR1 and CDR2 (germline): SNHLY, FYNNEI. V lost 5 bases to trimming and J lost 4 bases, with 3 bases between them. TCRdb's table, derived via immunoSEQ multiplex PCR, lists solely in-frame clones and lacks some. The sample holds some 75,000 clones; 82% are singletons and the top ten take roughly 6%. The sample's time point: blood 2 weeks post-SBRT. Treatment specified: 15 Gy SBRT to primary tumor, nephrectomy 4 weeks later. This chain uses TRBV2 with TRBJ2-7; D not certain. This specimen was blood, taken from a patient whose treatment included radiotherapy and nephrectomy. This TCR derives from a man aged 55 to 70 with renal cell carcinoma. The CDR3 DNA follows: TGTGCCAGCAGTCTTTACGAGCAGTACTTC. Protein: CASSLYEQYF.